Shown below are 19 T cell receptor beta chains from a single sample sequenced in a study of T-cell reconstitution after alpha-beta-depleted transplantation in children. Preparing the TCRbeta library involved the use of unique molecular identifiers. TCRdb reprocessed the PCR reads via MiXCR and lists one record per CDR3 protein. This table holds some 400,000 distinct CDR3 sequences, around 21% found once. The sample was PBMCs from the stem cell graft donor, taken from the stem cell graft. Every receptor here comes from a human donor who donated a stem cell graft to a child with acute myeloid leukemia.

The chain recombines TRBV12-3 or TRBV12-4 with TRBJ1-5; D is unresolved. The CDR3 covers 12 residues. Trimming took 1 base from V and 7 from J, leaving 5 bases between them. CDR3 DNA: TGTGCCAGCAGTTTAGAGTACCAGCCCCAGCATTTT. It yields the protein CASSLEYQPQHF.

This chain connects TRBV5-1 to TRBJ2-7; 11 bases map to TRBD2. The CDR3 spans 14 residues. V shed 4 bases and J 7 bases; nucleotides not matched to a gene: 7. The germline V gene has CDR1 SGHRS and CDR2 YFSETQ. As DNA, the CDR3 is TGCGCCAGCAGCACGGGACTAGCGGTTGAAGAGCAGTACTTC. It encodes CASSTGLAVEEQYF.

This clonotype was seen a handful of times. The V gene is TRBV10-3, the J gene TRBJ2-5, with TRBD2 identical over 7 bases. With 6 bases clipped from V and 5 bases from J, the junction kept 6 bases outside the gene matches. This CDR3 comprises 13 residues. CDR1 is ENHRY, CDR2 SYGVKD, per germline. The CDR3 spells CAISGLDGETQYF. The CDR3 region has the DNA TGTGCCATCAGCGGACTAGATGGCGAGACCCAGTACTTC.

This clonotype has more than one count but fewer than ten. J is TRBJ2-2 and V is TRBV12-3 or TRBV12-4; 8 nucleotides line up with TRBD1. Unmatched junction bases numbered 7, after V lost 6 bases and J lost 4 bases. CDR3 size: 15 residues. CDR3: CASSRQGAATGELFF. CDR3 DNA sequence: TGTGCCAGCAGCAGGCAGGGGGCGGCCACCGGGGAGCTGTTTTTT.

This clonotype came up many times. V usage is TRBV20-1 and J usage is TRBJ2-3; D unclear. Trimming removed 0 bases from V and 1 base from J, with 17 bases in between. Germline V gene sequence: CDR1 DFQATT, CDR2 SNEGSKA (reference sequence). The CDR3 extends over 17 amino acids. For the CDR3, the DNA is TGCAGTGCTAGAGACCTCGAGGTTGGCGTCCGCACAGATACGCAGTATTTT. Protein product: CSARDLEVGVRTDTQYF.

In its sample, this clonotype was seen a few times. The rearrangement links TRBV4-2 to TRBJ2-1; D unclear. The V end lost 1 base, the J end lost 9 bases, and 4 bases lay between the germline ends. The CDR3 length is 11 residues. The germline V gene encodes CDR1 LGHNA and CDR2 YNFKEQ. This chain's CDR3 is CASSQGSEQFF. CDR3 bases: TGTGCCAGCAGCCAAGGTAGTGAGCAGTTCTTC.

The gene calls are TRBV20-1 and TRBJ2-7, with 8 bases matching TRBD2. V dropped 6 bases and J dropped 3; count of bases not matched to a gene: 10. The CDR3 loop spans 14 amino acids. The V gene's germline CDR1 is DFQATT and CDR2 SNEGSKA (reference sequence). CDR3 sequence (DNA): TGCAGTGCCGTCAAGCGGGAGAGGGGCTACGAGCAGTACTTC. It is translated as CSAVKRERGYEQYF.

The CDR3 DNA is TGTGCCAGCAGCTTCACGGAATTGGATACGCAGTATTTT. Its translation: CASSFTELDTQYF. This sequence joins TRBV7-2 and TRBJ2-3; D gene unclear. Trimming cost V 3 bases and J 6 bases, with 10 bases left between them. The CDR3 has 13 residues. The germline gives CDR1 SGHTA, CDR2 FQGNSA.

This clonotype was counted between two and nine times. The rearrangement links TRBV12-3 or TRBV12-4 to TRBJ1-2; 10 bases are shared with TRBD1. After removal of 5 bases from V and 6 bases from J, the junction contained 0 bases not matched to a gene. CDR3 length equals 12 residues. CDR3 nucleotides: TGTGCCAGCAGTGACAGGGGGCATGGCTACACCTTC. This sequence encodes CASSDRGHGYTF.

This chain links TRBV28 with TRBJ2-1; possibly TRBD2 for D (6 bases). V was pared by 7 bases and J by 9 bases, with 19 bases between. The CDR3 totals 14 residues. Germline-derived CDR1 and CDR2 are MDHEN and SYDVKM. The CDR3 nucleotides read TGTGCCAGCACGGCCCGGAGGGCCGGGGGTGAGCAGTTCTTC. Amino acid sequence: CASTARRAGGEQFF.

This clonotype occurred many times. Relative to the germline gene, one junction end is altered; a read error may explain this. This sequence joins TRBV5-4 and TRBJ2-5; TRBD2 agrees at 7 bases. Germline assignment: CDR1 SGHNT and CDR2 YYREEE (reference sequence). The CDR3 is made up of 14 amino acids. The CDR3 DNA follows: TGCGCCAGCAGCCCCGGGGGGACCGAAGAGACCCAGTACTTC. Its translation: CASSPGGTEETQYF.

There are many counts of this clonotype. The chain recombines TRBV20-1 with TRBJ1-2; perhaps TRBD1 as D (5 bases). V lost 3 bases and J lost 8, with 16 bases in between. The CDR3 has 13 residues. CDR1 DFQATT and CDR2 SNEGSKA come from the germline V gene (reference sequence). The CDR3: CSASFRGDLGYTF. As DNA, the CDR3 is TGCAGTGCTAGTTTTAGGGGTGATTTAGGCTACACCTTC.

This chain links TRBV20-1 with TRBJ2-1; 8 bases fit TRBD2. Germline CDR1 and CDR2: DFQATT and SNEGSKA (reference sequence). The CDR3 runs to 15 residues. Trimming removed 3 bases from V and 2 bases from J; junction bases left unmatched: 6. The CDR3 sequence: CSARGLSGAYNEQFF. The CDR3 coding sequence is TGCAGTGCTAGGGGCCTTAGCGGGGCCTACAATGAGCAGTTCTTC.

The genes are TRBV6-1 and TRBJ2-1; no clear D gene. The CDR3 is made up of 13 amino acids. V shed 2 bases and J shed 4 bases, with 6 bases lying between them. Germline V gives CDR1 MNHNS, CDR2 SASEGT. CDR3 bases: TGTGCCAGCAGTGAATACACTTACAATGAGCAGTTCTTC. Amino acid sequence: CASSEYTYNEQFF.

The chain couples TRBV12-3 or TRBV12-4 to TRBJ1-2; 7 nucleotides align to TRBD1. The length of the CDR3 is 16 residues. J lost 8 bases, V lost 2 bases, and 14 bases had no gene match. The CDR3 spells CASSLRGQIDGGGYTF. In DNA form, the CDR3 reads TGTGCCAGCAGTTTAAGGGGACAGATCGATGGGGGAGGCTACACCTTC.

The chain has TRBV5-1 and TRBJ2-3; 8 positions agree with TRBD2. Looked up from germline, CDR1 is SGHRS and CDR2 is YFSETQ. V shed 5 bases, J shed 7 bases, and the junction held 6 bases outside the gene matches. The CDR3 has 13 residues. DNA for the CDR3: TGCGCCAGCAGACTCCGGGGGGGAAATACGCAGTATTTT. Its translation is CASRLRGGNTQYF. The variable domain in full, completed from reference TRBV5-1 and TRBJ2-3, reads KAGVTQTPRYLIKTRGQQVTLSCSPISGHRSVSWYQQTPGQGLQFLFEYFSETQRNKGNFPGRFSGRQFSNSRSEMNVSTLELGDSALYLCASRLRGGNTQYFGPGTRLTVL.

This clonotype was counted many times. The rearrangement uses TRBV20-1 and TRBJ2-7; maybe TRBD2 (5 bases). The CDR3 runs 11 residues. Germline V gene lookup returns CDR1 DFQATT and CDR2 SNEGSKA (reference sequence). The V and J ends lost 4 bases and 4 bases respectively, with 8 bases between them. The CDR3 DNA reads TGCAGTGCTATCCGGGAATACGAGCAGTACTTC. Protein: CSAIREYEQYF.

The CDR3 nucleotides read TGCGCCAGCAGCAGGGTAGTTACAACGGGTGAGACCCAGTACTTC. Its protein product is CASSRVVTTGETQYF. This sequence joins TRBV4-3 and TRBJ2-5; D call uncertain. Trimming removed 5 bases from V and 5 bases from J, with 18 bases in between. The CDR3 is 15 residues long. Germline CDR1 LGHNA, CDR2 YSLEER.

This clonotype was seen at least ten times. CDR3 protein: CSARDWDRDSYEQYF. The CDR3 coding sequence is TGCAGTGCTAGAGATTGGGACAGGGACTCCTACGAGCAGTACTTC. The chain combines TRBV20-1 with TRBJ2-7; 9 nucleotides line up with TRBD1. Germline assignment: CDR1 DFQATT and CDR2 SNEGSKA (reference sequence). J was trimmed by 0 bases and V by 0 bases; bases with no gene match: 3. The CDR3 sequence is 15 residues long.